A selection of T cell receptor beta chains follows, all from one sample in a study of blood T cell repertoires in COVID-19. Sequenced by immunoSEQ multiplex PCR; TCRdb stores in-frame clones only, minus some. The sample holds fewer than 200,000 clones; about three quarters are singletons and the top ten take around 8.1%. Sequencing used peripheral blood. The origin of the receptors is a man between 60 and 70 years old with acute or convalescent COVID-19. Each CDR3 is given without its conserved first and last residue.

V gene,J gene,CDR3 protein
TRBV29-1,TRBJ1-2,SVGGWSYGYT
TRBV7-3,TRBJ2-5,ASSRTGGPQETQY
TRBV6-5,TRBJ1-1,ASSSRQGPYTEAF
TRBV7-9,TRBJ1-2,ASSGRPSPNYGYT
TRBV2,TRBJ1-2,ASSLRRVNSRTGGGYGYT
TRBV19,TRBJ1-5,ASSPGQGSQPQH
TRBV5-6,TRBJ1-2,ASSSLYYGYT
TRBV7-9,TRBJ2-7,ASSPTGKVYEQY
TRBV6-5,TRBJ2-7,ASSYVTGSGYEQY
TRBV5-5,TRBJ1-3,ASSLGGSSGNTIY
TRBV19,TRBJ1-1,ASSIDQGAGPMNTEAF
TRBV27,TRBJ1-5,ASSATGVSGQPQH
TRBV14,TRBJ1-6,ASSEQGAGNSPLH
TRBV5-4,TRBJ2-1,ASSLQRGGSQQF
TRBV27,TRBJ1-2,ASSSPGQGYYGYT
TRBV12-2,TRBJ2-2,ASRLCSVGTGNTGELF
TRBV7-3,TRBJ2-3,ASSAMGGFTDTQY
TRBV6-5,TRBJ2-5,ASRIVAGLVETQY
TRBV10-3,TRBJ2-5,ASRPPGLDSETQY
TRBV10-3,TRBJ1-2,AISESSVNYGYT